This T cell receptor (beta chain) was captured by sequencing in a study of OX40 agonist ivuxolimab in advanced cancers. Study in general: The patients got ivuxolimab, which is an agonistic anti-OX40 (CD134) antibody. The study's findings and limits: Researchers report that CD8+ T cells had, on average, more expanded clones than CD4+.

Clones were sequenced by immunoSEQ multiplex PCR, and TCRdb holds only the in-frame ones, with some missing. Of some 89,000 clones listed, roughly four fifths are singletons. Note on this clone: Its antigen is still unknown.

This CDR3 comprises 12 residues. Germline V gene data show CDR1 as SGHNT and CDR2 as YYREEE (reference sequence). V was clipped by 4 bases and J by 3 bases, with 8 bases between them. The specimen was CD4+ or CD8+ T cells sorted from blood, collected in a trial of the OX40 agonist ivuxolimab. The sequence derives from an adult with an advanced solid tumor such as melanoma, head and neck, liver or kidney cancer. The V gene is TRBV5-4, the J gene TRBJ2-7, with D possibly being TRBD2 (5 bases). This CDR3 reads CASSLRDYEQYF. The CDR3 bases are TGTGCCAGCAGCCTCCGGGACTACGAGCAGTACTTC.